This is a list of T cell receptor beta chains from one sample in a study of persistence of HIV-infected CD4 T cells. No cognate antigen is known for these TCRs. Method: immunoSEQ multiplex PCR; TCRdb's copy keeps in-frame clones and lacks some. The sample has about 25,000 clones, roughly 70% seen once. The source was CD4+ T cells sorted from PBMCs after 18-hour stimulation, collected from a patient who received antiretroviral therapy. The receptors derive from an adult man with HIV who was CMV-seropositive. Both conserved end residues are part of each CDR3. Fields, in order: V gene, J gene, D gene, clone size, CDR3 protein, CDR3 DNA. The D gene is left open where the match is weak. The size entry is marked missing in some rows and otherwise reads once, few, many or a size class.

>TRBV19|TRBJ1-5|TRBD1|NA
CASSIVRGKGQPQHF
TGTGCCAGTAGTATTGTCAGGGGGAAGGGTCAGCCCCAGCATTTT
>TRBV5-1|TRBJ2-2|TRBD2|NA
CASRIRLAGNTGELFF
TGCGCCAGCAGGATTCGGCTAGCGGGGAACACCGGGGAGCTGTTTTTT
>TRBV5-5|TRBJ2-7|NA|NA
CASSYRDTTYEQYF
TGTGCCAGCAGCTACCGGGACACCACCTACGAGCAGTACTTC
>TRBV6-4|TRBJ2-2|TRBD2|once
CASSEERGAGELFF
TGTGCCAGCAGTGAGGAGCGGGGGGCCGGGGAGCTGTTTTTT
>TRBV3-1/TRBV3-2|TRBJ1-1|NA|NA
CASSQGAGEAFF
TGTGCCAGCAGTCAGGGTGCGGGGGAAGCTTTCTTT
>TRBV10-2|TRBJ2-1|NA|medium-sized
CASSDPGAIYNEQFF
TGCGCCAGCAGTGACCCGGGAGCGATCTACAATGAGCAGTTCTTC
>TRBV7-2|TRBJ1-1|NA|NA
CASSLGGFMNTEAFF
TGTGCCAGCAGCTTAGGGGGATTCATGAACACTGAAGCTTTCTTT
>TRBV19|TRBJ1-3|NA|NA
CASSIPGIATGNTIYF
TGTGCCAGTAGTATTCCGGGGATAGCCACTGGAAACACCATATATTTT
>TRBV10-3|TRBJ2-3|TRBD1|NA
CAISGNRGANTDTQYF
TGTGCCATCAGTGGTAACAGGGGAGCGAACACAGATACGCAGTATTTT
>TRBV13|TRBJ1-1|NA|NA
CASSPRTGDTEAFF
TGTGCCAGCAGCCCCCGGACGGGGGACACTGAAGCTTTCTTT
>TRBV28|TRBJ1-5|NA|few
CASSSNRDQGPQHF
TGTGCCAGCAGTTCAAACAGGGATCAGGGCCCCCAGCATTTT
>TRBV7-9|TRBJ1-2|NA|NA
CASSLAIANYGYTF
TGTGCCAGCAGCTTAGCTATAGCTAACTATGGCTACACCTTC
>TRBV28|TRBJ1-5|NA|NA
CASSLGGMVVQPQHF
TGTGCCAGCAGTTTAGGGGGGATGGTCGTTCAGCCCCAGCATTTT
>TRBV30|TRBJ1-1|NA|NA
CAWSARAGNTEAFF
TGTGCCTGGAGTGCGCGGGCAGGAAACACTGAAGCTTTCTTT
>TRBV30|TRBJ1-5|TRBD1|NA
CAWSNPGQGGQPQHF
TGTGCCTGGAGCAACCCCGGACAGGGAGGTCAGCCCCAGCATTTT
>TRBV18|TRBJ2-3|TRBD2|few
CASSPLAATDTQYF
TGTGCCAGCTCACCTCTAGCGGCGACAGATACGCAGTATTTT
>TRBV5-1|TRBJ1-4|NA|NA
CASRTSGQRRPTTNEKLFF
TGCGCCAGCAGAACTTCCGGACAAAGGAGACCTACAACTAATGAAAAACTGTTTTTT
>TRBV7-3|TRBJ1-1|NA|NA
CASSLRGRGNTEAFF
TGTGCCAGCAGCTTAAGGGGGCGCGGGAACACTGAAGCTTTCTTT
>TRBV15|TRBJ1-1|NA|NA
CATSLSSTAPFF
TGTGCCACCAGCCTGTCTTCGACAGCTCCTTTCTTT
>TRBV29-1|TRBJ2-5|NA|NA
CSLPGDTKETQYF
TGCAGCCTTCCCGGGGACACAAAGGAGACCCAGTACTTC
>TRBV5-1|TRBJ2-3|TRBD1|NA
CASSLDRGPQGDTQYF
TGCGCCAGCAGCTTGGACAGGGGGCCGCAAGGAGATACGCAGTATTTT
>TRBV5-1|TRBJ1-1|NA|NA
CASSLMGGTEAFF
TGCGCCAGCAGCTTGATGGGGGGCACTGAAGCTTTCTTT
>TRBV15|TRBJ1-1|NA|NA
CATSRDQYTEAFF
TGTGCCACCAGCAGAGACCAGTACACTGAAGCTTTCTTT
>TRBV9|TRBJ2-7|TRBD1|NA
CASTKGQDRQSYEQYF
TGTGCCAGCACCAAAGGACAGGACAGGCAATCCTACGAGCAGTACTTC
>TRBV7-2|TRBJ1-5|NA|NA
CASSLGRDQPQHF
TGTGCCAGCAGCTTAGGGCGGGATCAGCCCCAGCATTTT
>TRBV7-8|TRBJ2-3|NA|NA
CASSPRMTDTQYF
TGTGCCAGCTCACCACGAATGACAGATACGCAGTATTTT
>TRBV5-1|TRBJ1-1|NA|NA
CASSLLGPNLNTEAFF
TGCGCCAGCAGCTTGCTGGGGCCGAATTTAAACACTGAAGCTTTCTTT
>TRBV21-1|TRBJ2-1|NA|NA
CASSKASIGTPGKVDYNEQFF
TGTGCCAGCAGCAAAGCGTCGATCGGGACACCCGGAAAGGTGGACTACAATGAGCAGTTCTTC
>TRBV30|TRBJ2-3|NA|NA
CAWSVVNIYTQYF
TGTGCCTGGAGTGTAGTTAACATCTATACGCAGTATTTT
>TRBV10-1|TRBJ2-5|NA|NA
CASSGSGGQRETQYF
TGCGCCAGCAGTGGCTCCGGGGGGCAACGGGAGACCCAGTACTTC
>TRBV4-2|TRBJ2-7|NA|NA
CASSLNYELNF
TGTGCCAGCAGCCTCAACTATGAACTAAACTTC
>TRBV19|TRBJ1-5|NA|NA
CASSQDRNQPQHF
TGTGCCAGTTCTCAGGATCGGAATCAGCCCCAGCATTTT
>TRBV9|TRBJ1-1|NA|once
CASSVGARDTEAFF
TGTGCCAGCAGCGTGGGGGCGCGGGACACTGAAGCTTTCTTT
>TRBV28|TRBJ1-1|NA|NA
CASSLGGARITEAFF
TGTGCCAGCAGTTTGGGGGGCGCCCGAATCACTGAAGCTTTCTTT
>TRBV5-1|TRBJ2-7|NA|NA
CASSLTSEGPGEQYF
TGCGCCAGCAGCTTGACCTCGGAGGGCCCGGGGGAGCAGTACTTC
>TRBV11-2|TRBJ2-4|NA|NA
CASSLKGRLDKNIQYF
TGTGCCAGCAGCTTAAAGGGGCGTCTAGACAAAAACATTCAGTACTTC
>TRBV5-1|TRBJ2-1|TRBD2|NA
CASSLSSGGSYNEQFF
TGCGCCAGCAGCTTATCTAGCGGGGGCTCCTACAATGAGCAGTTCTTC
>TRBV6-5|TRBJ2-1|NA|NA
CASKRQDSYNEQFF
TGTGCCAGTAAAAGACAGGACTCCTACAATGAGCAGTTCTTC
>TRBV28|TRBJ2-3|NA|NA
CASTSARSGGTDTQYF
TGTGCCAGCACCTCCGCCAGGAGCGGCGGCACAGATACGCAGTATTTT
>TRBV6-1|TRBJ2-5|NA|NA
CASSEDRAAGTQYF
TGTGCCAGCAGTGAAGACAGGGCGGCAGGGACCCAGTACTTC
>TRBV2|TRBJ1-6|NA|few
CASTLDGSSYNSPLHF
TGTGCCAGCACTCTGGACGGGAGCTCCTATAATTCACCCCTCCACTTT
>TRBV5-1|TRBJ2-7|TRBD2|NA
CASSPGLAGGHYEQYF
TGCGCCAGCAGCCCGGGGCTAGCGGGGGGGCACTACGAGCAGTACTTC
>TRBV7-9|TRBJ1-2|NA|NA
CASSLSGTQSRVGYTF
TGTGCCAGCAGCCTCTCCGGGACACAGTCGAGAGTTGGCTACACCTTC
>TRBV4-1|TRBJ2-1|TRBD2|NA
CASSRGGKDNEQFF
TGCGCCAGCAGCCGCGGGGGGAAGGACAATGAGCAGTTCTTC
>TRBV23-1|TRBJ1-3|TRBD1|NA
CASSQSQDRGLGNTIYF
TGCGCCAGCAGTCAATCTCAGGACAGGGGGCTTGGAAACACCATATATTTT
>TRBV18|TRBJ1-6|NA|few
CASSPGGSSYNSPLHF
TGTGCCAGCTCACCAGGGGGGAGCTCCTATAATTCACCCCTCCACTTT
>TRBV20-1|TRBJ2-1|NA|few
CSAPGPNEQFF
TGCAGTGCTCCAGGACCCAATGAGCAGTTCTTC
>TRBV2|TRBJ2-2|NA|NA
CASIRIMNTGELFF
TGTGCCAGCATTAGGATTATGAACACCGGGGAGCTGTTTTTT